Included here is one T cell receptor beta chain sequence, with context. This record belongs to a study of T cells in Graves' hyperthyroidism and ophthalmopathy. Uncontrolled infection, other autoimmune disease, pregnancy or lactation disqualified patients from enrolment. RNA transcripts provided the source from which TCR beta CDR3 regions were amplified. Primed by the HTBI set, a first-round RT-PCR was run on the TCR CDR3. TCRdb passed the multiplex PCR reads through MiXCR, listing each CDR3 protein once. The table records about 280,000 distinct CDR3 sequences, under 30% of them present only once. The ends lost 6 bases at V and 1 base at J; junction bases unmatched: 7. The germline gives CDR1 MNHNS, CDR2 SASEGT. The CDR3 is 16 residues long.

The TCR was taken from a man aged 35 to 55 with Graves' hyperthyroidism that later progressed to Graves' ophthalmopathy. Sequencing was done on a sample of blood. V usage is TRBV6-1 and J usage is TRBJ1-5, with TRBD1 identical over 9 bases. The chain's CDR3 is CASRRTGTGSNQPQHF. CDR3 coding DNA: TGTGCCAGCAGGAGGACCGGGACAGGGAGCAATCAGCCCCAGCATTTT.